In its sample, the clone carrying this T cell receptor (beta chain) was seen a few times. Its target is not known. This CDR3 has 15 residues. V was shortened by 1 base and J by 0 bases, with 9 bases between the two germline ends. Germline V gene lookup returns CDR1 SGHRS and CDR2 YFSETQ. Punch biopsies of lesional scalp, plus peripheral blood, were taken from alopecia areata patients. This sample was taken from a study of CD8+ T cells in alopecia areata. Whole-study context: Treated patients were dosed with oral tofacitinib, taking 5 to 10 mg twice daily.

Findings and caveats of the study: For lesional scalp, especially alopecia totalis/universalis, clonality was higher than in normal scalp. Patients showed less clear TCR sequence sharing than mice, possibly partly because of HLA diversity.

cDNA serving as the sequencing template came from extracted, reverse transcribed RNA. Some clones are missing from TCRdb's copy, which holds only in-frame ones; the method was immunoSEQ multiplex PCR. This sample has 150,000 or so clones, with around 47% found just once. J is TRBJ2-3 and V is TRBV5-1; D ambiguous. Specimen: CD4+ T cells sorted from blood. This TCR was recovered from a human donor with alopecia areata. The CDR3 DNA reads TGCGCCAGCAGCTTGATCTCCGGCAGCACAGATACGCAGTATTTT. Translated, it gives CASSLISGSTDTQYF.